The 9 T cell receptor beta chains below come from one sample, sequenced in a study of shared clonotypes between healthy human individuals. The repertoire was sequenced with immunoSEQ multiplex PCR; TCRdb's copy has only in-frame clones and lacks some. The sample lists about 960,000 clones, around 80% seen once, with about 1.5% in the top ten. Input material: memory CD4+ T cells sorted from blood. Subset given: CD45RA-negative fraction. These receptors originate from a young man in good health.

The genes are TRBV15 and TRBJ2-2; tentatively, D is TRBD2 (6 bases). The CDR3 is 18 residues long. The ends were cut back, 0 bases at V and 0 bases at J, with 14 bases in the middle. Germline V gene lookup returns CDR1 LNHNV and CDR2 YYDKDF (reference sequence). Here the CDR3 reads CATSRESFSGSNTGELFF. The DNA of the CDR3 is TGTGCCACCAGCAGAGAATCCTTCAGCGGGTCGAACACCGGGGAGCTGTTTTTT.

The chain has TRBV15 and TRBJ1-2, with D hard to call. Germline V gene data show CDR1 as LNHNV and CDR2 as YYDKDF (reference sequence). Trimming cost V 3 bases and J 4 bases, with 6 bases left between them. The CDR3 is 12 residues long. CDR3 nucleotide sequence: TGTGCCACCAGCAGTATGCGCTATGGCTACACCTTC. It codes for CATSSMRYGYTF.

The rearrangement links TRBV6-1 to TRBJ1-3; no definite D call. The CDR3 is 13 residues long. From germline, CDR1 is MNHNS and CDR2 SASEGT. The V and J ends lost 0 bases and 4 bases respectively, with 4 bases between them. The CDR3 nucleotides read TGTGCCAGCAGTGAAGCTGAGGGAAACACCATATATTTT. Amino acid sequence: CASSEAEGNTIYF.

In regard to this clone: This CDR3 is also generated by other DNA sequences in the sample. This chain links TRBV5-1 with TRBJ2-2; TRBD2 matches at 11 bases. This CDR3 has 16 amino acids. Germline V gene sequence: CDR1 SGHRS, CDR2 YFSETQ. V trimming: 2 bases; J trimming: 2 bases; junction bases outside the gene matches: 2. The chain's CDR3 is CASSFGTSGNTGELFF. DNA of the CDR3: TGCGCCAGCAGCTTTGGGACTAGCGGTAACACCGGGGAGCTGTTTTTT.

This chain uses TRBV6-5 with TRBJ2-5; the match to TRBD1 covers 7 bases. Trimming at V came to 0 bases and at J to 2 bases, leaving 0 bases not matched to a gene. The CDR3 covers 14 residues. In germline, CDR1 is MNHEY, CDR2 SVGAGI. CDR3 amino acids: CASSYSDRQETQYF. In DNA, the CDR3 is TGTGCCAGCAGTTACTCGGACAGGCAAGAGACCCAGTACTTC.

V usage is TRBV6-5 and J usage is TRBJ2-3; tentatively, D is TRBD1 (6 bases). Trimming removed 2 bases at V and 6 bases at J, with 12 bases between. This CDR3 is built from 14 residues. CDR1 and CDR2 (germline): MNHEY, SVGAGI. CDR3 nucleotide sequence: TGTGCCAGCAGTTACGCCGTACAGGGCGATACGCAGTATTTT. Amino acids: CASSYAVQGDTQYF.

The V and J genes are TRBV5-1 and TRBJ1-5; D gene unclear. This CDR3 spans 14 amino acids. Trimming shortened V by 0 bases and J by 6 bases, and 10 bases separated the two germline ends. Germline lookup yields CDR1 SGHRS and CDR2 YFSETQ. CDR3 coding DNA: TGCGCCAGCAGCTTGGATAGGGCCACTCAGCCCCAGCATTTT. It translates to CASSLDRATQPQHF.

V gene TRBV7-2 combines with J gene TRBJ2-5, with 9 bases matching TRBD2. The CDR3 length is 16 residues. Germline-derived CDR1 and CDR2 are SGHTA and FQGNSA. J lost 3 bases, V lost 5 bases, and 10 bases had no gene match. The CDR3 DNA follows: TGTGCCAGCAGCATATCCGGGACTAGCACAAAAGAGACCCAGTACTTC. It codes for CASSISGTSTKETQYF.

The rearrangement joins TRBV25-1 to TRBJ1-2; TRBD1 is a possible D gene (5 bases). Trimming took 8 bases from V and 4 from J, leaving 14 bases between them. Germline assignment: CDR1 MGHDK and CDR2 SYGVNS. The CDR3 totals 13 residues. CDR3 region: CASCGATLYGYTF. DNA for the CDR3: TGTGCCAGCTGTGGGGCAACTCTCTATGGCTACACCTTC.